This TCR beta chain was retrieved from a study of blood T cell repertoires in COVID-19. Background on the study: Material from acute and convalescent COVID-19 was sourced from the United States, Italy and Spain. T cells, B-cell-depleted T cells, or PBMCs provided the cDNA or gDNA that served as material.

As handled by the study authors: It was from reference gene primer amplification that nucleated cell counts were estimated. Assay used: immunoSEQ multiplex PCR; TCRdb lists only in-frame clones, some missing. The D gene and trimming were derived from the DNA, and the V and J assignments and clone size from that table. Of 39,000 or so clones in the sample, approximately 85% were seen once. The CDR3 is made up of 16 amino acids. V lost 1 base, J lost 1 base, and 10 bases lay in between. Germline lookup yields CDR1 KGHDR and CDR2 SFDVKD. V gene TRBV24-1 combines with J gene TRBJ2-1; D uncertain. Material: peripheral blood. The sequence was collected from a middle-aged man with active or convalescent COVID-19. Here the CDR3 DNA reads TGTGCCACCAGTGATTTAACAACCCTGTCCTACAATGAGCAGTTCTTC. It translates to CATSDLTTLSYNEQFF.